These 32 T cell receptor beta chains share one sample of origin, sequenced in a study of T cell responses to AZD1222 COVID-19 vaccine. Only in-frame clones appear in the TCRdb table, and some are missing; sequencing was by immunoSEQ multiplex PCR. In the table there are around 97,000 clones, around 92% of which are singletons. The sequencing used peripheral blood, collected on day 0 of AZD1222 vaccination. The origin of the receptors is an adult in good health.

The chain has TRBV12-3 or TRBV12-4 and TRBJ2-7; the D gene is possibly TRBD2 (5 bases). The CDR3 has 12 amino acids. Trimming took off 3 bases at V and 5 bases at J, with 8 bases between the two ends. The CDR3 protein is CASSFSGNEQYF. DNA of the CDR3: TGTGCCAGCAGTTTCTCGGGGAACGAGCAGTACTTC.

J is TRBJ1-6 and V is TRBV10-3; 9 bases align to TRBD1. CDR1 is ENHRY and CDR2 is SYGVKD in the germline V gene. The V segment lost 3 bases and the J segment 7 bases; nucleotides outside the gene matches: 1. The CDR3 has 14 amino acids. The CDR3 sequence is CAISEGTGNSPLHF. In DNA, the CDR3 is TGTGCCATCAGTGAAGGGACAGGGAATTCACCCCTCCACTTT.

The CDR3 DNA sequence: TGTGCCAGAAGCTTGCTTGGACTAGCGGGAGACCCCTACGAGCAGTACTTC. It translates to CARSLLGLAGDPYEQYF. This rearrangement joins TRBV5-3 to TRBJ2-7, with TRBD2 identical over 13 bases. TRBV5-3 is identified as an open reading frame with a role that is uncertain. The J segment lost 2 bases and the V segment lost 1 base, leaving 6 bases of the junction unmatched. CDR3 length: 17 residues.

This rearrangement joins TRBV5-1 to TRBJ1-1; TRBD1 agrees at 7 bases. Looked up from germline, CDR1 is SGHRS and CDR2 is YFSETQ. CDR3 length equals 14 residues. With V trimmed by 7 bases and J by 1 base, 7 bases remained unmatched. CDR3 loop: CASGLRTGNTEAFF. In DNA, the CDR3 is TGCGCCAGCGGTTTACGGACAGGGAACACTGAAGCTTTCTTT. Drawing the rest from reference TRBV5-1 and TRBJ1-1, the complete variable domain is KAGVTQTPRYLIKTRGQQVTLSCSPISGHRSVSWYQQTPGQGLQFLFEYFSETQRNKGNFPGRFSGRQFSNSRSEMNVSTLELGDSALYLCASGLRTGNTEAFFGQGTRLTVV.

This clone showed up just once. The chain recombines TRBV28 with TRBJ1-3; tentative D call: TRBD1 (6 bases). CDR3 length: 15 amino acids. Between the trimmed V and J ends, which lost 7 bases and 2 bases, there was a span of 15 bases. Germline CDR1 and CDR2: MDHEN and SYDVKM. The CDR3: CASTPGGSTGNTIYF. The DNA of the CDR3 is TGTGCCAGCACCCCCGGGGGCTCTACTGGAAACACCATATATTTT.

V and J are TRBV28 and TRBJ1-3; D is unclear. V dropped 6 bases and J dropped 4 bases, with 10 bases sitting between them. The CDR3 has 13 amino acids. Germline-derived CDR1 and CDR2 are MDHEN and SYDVKM. The CDR3 spells CASSLTGGNTIYF. The CDR3 coding sequence is TGTGCCAGCAGCCTCACCGGGGGAAACACCATATATTTT.

V and J are TRBV5-1 and TRBJ1-2; 11 bases fit TRBD1. V shed 4 bases, J shed 7 bases, and the junction held 3 bases outside the gene matches. The CDR3 spans 13 residues. Germline assignment: CDR1 SGHRS and CDR2 YFSETQ. The CDR3 DNA reads as TGCGCCAGCAGCCAGGGACAGGGGGTTGGCTACACCTTC. It codes for CASSQGQGVGYTF.

The chain uses TRBV6-5 and TRBJ1-1, with D possibly being TRBD1 (5 bases). With 6 bases removed from V and 2 bases from J, the gap between germline ends came to 13 bases. The CDR3 consists of 14 residues. Germline CDR1 reads MNHEY; CDR2 reads SVGAGI. CDR3 region: CASRQTDRNTEAFF. DNA of the CDR3: TGTGCCAGCAGACAAACTGACAGAAACACTGAAGCTTTCTTT.

V gene TRBV16 combines with J gene TRBJ1-1; 8 bases fit TRBD1. This CDR3 has 16 residues. The V and J ends lost 2 bases and 0 bases, in that order; junction bases with no gene match: 5. Per germline, CDR1 KGHSY and CDR2 FQNENV. In DNA form, the CDR3 reads TGTGCCAGCAGCCAAAGTCGACAGGGGATGAACACTGAAGCTTTCTTT. Translated: CASSQSRQGMNTEAFF.

The chain carries TRBV7-8 and TRBJ1-1, with 8 positions matching TRBD1. Germline V gene lookup returns CDR1 SGHVS and CDR2 FQNEAQ. Trimming at V came to 5 bases and at J to 4 bases, leaving 9 bases not matched to a gene. The CDR3 contains 15 residues. Here the CDR3 DNA reads TGTGCCAGCAGCATCACAACGACAGGGGCCACTGAAGCTTTCTTT. It codes for CASSITTTGATEAFF. The full variable domain, with the rest looked up from reference TRBV7-8 and TRBJ1-1, is GAGVSQSPRYKVAKRGQDVALRCDPISGHVSLFWYQQALGQGPEFLTYFQNEAQLDKSGLPSDRFFAERPEGSVSTLKIQRTQQEDSAVYLCASSITTTGATEAFFGQGTRLTVV.

The rearrangement joins TRBV6-2 or TRBV6-3 to TRBJ1-1; D might be TRBD1 (6 bases). The V gene's germline CDR1 is MNHEY and CDR2 SVGEGT. The CDR3 is 15 amino acids. V dropped 6 bases and J dropped 10 bases, with 24 bases sitting between them. The CDR3 loop is CASSRKQGQAGGAFF. The CDR3 DNA follows: TGTGCCAGCAGCCGGAAACAGGGACAAGCAGGAGGAGCTTTCTTT.

This chain links TRBV18 with TRBJ2-7, with no clear D. Trimming took 6 bases from V and 1 from J, leaving 22 bases between them. CDR3 size: 17 residues. CDR1 and CDR2 (germline): KGHSH, LQKENI. CDR3 loop: CASSLPGVTQRSYEQYF. The CDR3 coding sequence is TGTGCCAGCTCCCTCCCCGGAGTGACCCAAAGGTCCTACGAGCAGTACTTC.

The CDR3 DNA is TGTGCCAGCAGCTACCTAGCCCTCAGGGGTTCGGAGACCCAGTACTTC. It encodes CASSYLALRGSETQYF. The J gene is TRBJ2-5, the V gene TRBV7-9; a possible D gene is TRBD1 (6 bases). CDR3 size: 16 residues. V shed 4 bases and J shed 5 bases, with 20 bases lying between them. Germline CDR1 is SEHNR and CDR2 is FQNEAQ (reference sequence).

The chain carries TRBV7-2 and TRBJ1-1, with D perhaps TRBD1 (6 bases). The CDR3 loop spans 13 amino acids. The germline V gene has CDR1 SGHTA and CDR2 FQGNSA. V was pared by 5 bases and J by 8 bases, with 15 bases between. CDR3 sequence (DNA): TGTGCCAGCAGCCCTTGGGGAGACAGGGAAGCTTTCTTT. This sequence encodes CASSPWGDREAFF.

The V and J genes are TRBV6-5 and TRBJ2-7, with 7 positions matching TRBD2. V trimming: 7 bases; J trimming: 4 bases; junction bases outside the gene matches: 7. Germline loops: CDR1 MNHEY, CDR2 SVGAGI. The CDR3 covers 13 residues. The CDR3 loop is CASKGGSGYEQYF. The CDR3 DNA sequence: TGTGCCAGCAAGGGCGGGAGCGGTTACGAGCAGTACTTC.

The chain combines TRBV19 with TRBJ1-2; tentatively, D is TRBD1 (5 bases). Germline values: CDR1 LNHDA, CDR2 SQIVND (reference sequence). Deletions cut 2 bases from V and 2 bases from J, with 9 bases between. The CDR3 contains 14 residues. CDR3 sequence (DNA): TGTGCCAGTAGTATATCTCGGGACAACTATGGCTACACCTTC. It codes for CASSISRDNYGYTF.

CDR3 protein: CASSLTGTGSGNTIYF. The CDR3 bases are TGCGCCAGCAGCTTGACCGGGACAGGGTCTGGAAACACCATATATTTT. The V call is TRBV5-1, the J call TRBJ1-3, with 9 bases lining up with TRBD1. The CDR3 sequence is 16 residues long. Per the germline V gene, CDR1 is SGHRS and CDR2 is YFSETQ. J was trimmed by 1 base and V by 1 base; bases with no gene match: 3.

The chain carries TRBV28 and TRBJ2-7, with unresolved D. In germline, CDR1 is MDHEN, CDR2 SYDVKM. This CDR3 contains 13 residues. The V end lost 7 bases, the J end lost 3 bases, and 13 bases lay between the germline ends. The CDR3 reads CASNVAPLYEQYF. The CDR3, as DNA: TGTGCCAGCAACGTAGCCCCCCTCTACGAGCAGTACTTC.

This rearrangement joins TRBV7-9 to TRBJ2-7; TRBD2 matches at 10 bases. Germline CDR1 is SEHNR and CDR2 is FQNEAQ (reference sequence). This CDR3 has 16 amino acids. Trimming removed 5 bases from V and 4 bases from J; junction bases left unmatched: 11. The CDR3 DNA sequence: TGTGCCAGCAGCCATTCCGTGGCTAGCGGGAGTTACGAGCAGTACTTC. Amino acid sequence: CASSHSVASGSYEQYF.

This sequence joins TRBV30 and TRBJ2-7; TRBD2 is a possible D gene (5 bases). CDR1 GTSNPN and CDR2 SVGIG come from the germline V gene (reference sequence). There are 15 residues in the CDR3. The V and J ends lost 2 bases and 6 bases respectively, with 20 bases between them. CDR3 bases: TGTGCCTGGAGTCCGACCTGGCTAGCCCGGGGCGAGCAGTACTTC. Translating it yields CAWSPTWLARGEQYF.

Only one count was recorded for this clone. V gene TRBV30 combines with J gene TRBJ2-7; 12 bases are a match to TRBD2. The germline CDR1 and CDR2 sequences are GTSNPN and SVGIG (reference sequence). V shed 0 bases, J shed 2 bases, and the junction held 2 bases outside the gene matches. The CDR3 runs 15 residues. The CDR3 loop is CAWSVTSGRTYEQYF. The CDR3 DNA reads TGTGCCTGGAGTGTTACTAGCGGGAGGACCTACGAGCAGTACTTC.

This chain joins TRBV10-3 and TRBJ2-3; 15 bases are shared with TRBD2. Germline CDR1 is ENHRY and CDR2 is SYGVKD. The CDR3 totals 18 residues. V trimming: 4 bases; J trimming: 0 bases; junction bases outside the gene matches: 5. The CDR3 region is CAISVLGLAGGSTDTQYF. In DNA form, the CDR3 reads TGTGCCATCAGTGTCCTGGGACTAGCGGGAGGTAGCACAGATACGCAGTATTTT.

The chain combines TRBV7-2 with TRBJ1-1; D gene ambiguous. V lost 4 bases, J lost 0 bases, and 9 bases lay in between. CDR1 is SGHTA, CDR2 FQGNSA, per germline. This CDR3 has 14 amino acids. The CDR3 loop is CASSSGSMNTEAFF. The CDR3 nucleotides read TGTGCCAGCAGCTCGGGCTCCATGAACACTGAAGCTTTCTTT.

The CDR3, as DNA: TGTGCCAGCAGCCCCCTTGAGACAGATACGCAGTATTTT. Its protein is CASSPLETDTQYF. The chain employs TRBV6-5 and TRBJ2-3; D ambiguous. CDR3 size: 13 residues. The V end lost 6 bases, the J end lost 3 bases, and 10 bases lay between the germline ends. The germline CDR1 and CDR2 sequences are MNHEY and SVGAGI.

The gene calls are TRBV28 and TRBJ2-7, with TRBD1 matching 8 bases. The CDR3 has 12 amino acids. Losses at the gene ends were 8 bases for V and 7 bases for J; bases not matched to a gene: 7. Germline V gene lookup returns CDR1 MDHEN and CDR2 SYDVKM. This chain's CDR3 is CASEDRVYEQYF. CDR3 nucleotide sequence: TGTGCCAGCGAGGACAGGGTTTATGAGCAGTACTTC.

This rearrangement joins TRBV6-5 to TRBJ1-3; D uncertain. The CDR3 is 14 residues long. With 6 bases removed from V and 1 base from J, the gap between germline ends came to 10 bases. The germline gives CDR1 MNHEY, CDR2 SVGAGI. Here the CDR3 reads CASSSMGSGNTIYF. Written as DNA, the CDR3 is TGTGCCAGCAGCAGCATGGGTTCTGGAAACACCATATATTTT.

The chain uses TRBV6-1 and TRBJ1-2; D is possibly TRBD1 (6 bases). Per germline, CDR1 MNHNS and CDR2 SASEGT. This CDR3 region has 16 residues. Between the trimmed V and J ends, which lost 0 bases and 3 bases, there was a span of 14 bases. The CDR3, as DNA: TGTGCCAGCAGTGAAGCAACAGGGATAACGGACTATGGCTACACCTTC. Translation: CASSEATGITDYGYTF.

The rearrangement joins TRBV7-9 to TRBJ1-2; D possibly corresponds to TRBD1 (5 bases). The CDR3 covers 17 residues. Per germline, CDR1 SEHNR and CDR2 FQNEAQ (reference sequence). Trimming stripped 5 bases from V and 4 bases from J, with 23 bases between. The CDR3 DNA reads TGTGCCAGCAGCCCGTCCCGGGACTCAGGTCGGGGCTATGGCTACACCTTC. It is translated as CASSPSRDSGRGYGYTF.

The chain recombines TRBV20-1 with TRBJ2-1; D is perhaps TRBD2 (5 bases). Between the trimmed V and J ends, which lost 5 bases and 10 bases, there was a span of 9 bases. The CDR3 totals 10 residues. The germline V gene has CDR1 DFQATT and CDR2 SNEGSKA (reference sequence). This CDR3 is CSAALAEQFF. The CDR3 DNA sequence: TGCAGTGCTGCGCTAGCCGAGCAGTTCTTC.

The V and J genes are TRBV5-4 and TRBJ2-1; 13 nucleotides agree with TRBD2. V gave up 4 bases and J gave up 9 bases; unmatched junction bases: 10. Germline CDR1 reads SGHNT; CDR2 reads YYREEE (reference sequence). CDR3 length: 16 amino acids. In DNA, the CDR3 is TGTGCCAGCAGCCTCGTCGGACTAGCGGGAGCAACTGAGCAGTTCTTC. Translation gives CASSLVGLAGATEQFF.

The count of this clone is one. The rearrangement links TRBV30 to TRBJ1-5; 8 bases are shared with TRBD1. This CDR3 contains 15 residues. Germline V gene sequence: CDR1 GTSNPN, CDR2 SVGIG (reference sequence). The V gene end was trimmed by 0 bases and the J gene end by 0 bases; junction bases not matched to a gene: 1. DNA of the CDR3: TGTGCCTGGAGTGTACAGGGGGGTAGCAATCAGCCCCAGCATTTT. As protein: CAWSVQGGSNQPQHF. Looking up the rest from reference TRBV30 and TRBJ1-5 gives the full variable domain: SQTIHQWPATLVQPVGSPLSLECTVEGTSNPNLYWYRQAAGRGLQLLFYSVGIGQISSEVPQNLSASRPQDRQFILSSKKLLLSDSGFYLCAWSVQGGSNQPQHFGDGTRLSIL.

This sequence joins TRBV29-1 and TRBJ1-2; 8 nucleotides line up with TRBD1. V shed 7 bases, J shed 7 bases, and the junction held 8 bases outside the gene matches. CDR3 length: 12 residues. Looked up from germline, CDR1 is SQVTM and CDR2 is ANQGSEA. CDR3 protein: CSASDRVRGYTF. The CDR3 DNA reads TGCAGCGCCTCGGACAGGGTACGTGGCTACACCTTC.